The next 4 T cell receptor beta chains were all read from a single sample in a study of blood T cell repertoires in COVID-19 (dated by TCRdb to 2018 to 2021). Preparation of the library involved the immunoSEQ multiplex PCR assay. TCRdb obtained this table from immuneACCESS and retained in-frame rearrangements with V and J assigned. These tables miss some clones; where compared with another copy, unresolved V genes account for less than half of the shortfall, and the remainder is unexplained. Across this sample there are roughly 150,000 clones, with about 85% seen only once. The ten largest clones capture around 6.2% of the sample. The source material was PBMCs or T cells enriched from blood (not recorded which). These receptors came from a woman in her thirties or forties who had recovered from COVID-19.

The gene calls are TRBV4-1 and TRBJ2-7; tentatively, D is TRBD1 (5 bases). Between the trimmed V and J ends, which lost 5 bases and 7 bases, there was a span of 12 bases. The length of the CDR3 is 12 residues. CDR1 and CDR2 from the germline V gene are MGHRA and YSYEKL. CDR3 DNA sequence: TGCGCCAGCAGCTTACCTTCAGGGGAGCAGTACTTC. Its translation: CASSLPSGEQYF.

The chain couples TRBV2 to TRBJ2-7, with D possibly being TRBD2 (6 bases). The CDR3 loop spans 14 amino acids. Trimming removed 3 bases at V and 5 bases at J, with 14 bases between. The germline CDR1 and CDR2 sequences are SNHLY and FYNNEI. The CDR3 DNA is TGTGCCAGCAGTGACGGGGGATTTGCTAACGAGCAGTACTTC. It specifies CASSDGGFANEQYF.

The V gene is TRBV19, the J gene TRBJ2-2, with D unclear. In germline, CDR1 is LNHDA, CDR2 SQIVND (reference sequence). Between the trimmed V and J ends, which lost 3 bases and 7 bases, there was a span of 9 bases. This CDR3 has 13 amino acids. The CDR3 spells CASSINLGGELFF. CDR3 DNA sequence: TGTGCCAGTAGTATTAATCTAGGCGGGGAGCTGTTTTTT.

V gene TRBV30 combines with J gene TRBJ1-5; D uncertain. The CDR3 is made up of 13 amino acids. CDR1 and CDR2 (germline): GTSNPN, SVGIG (reference sequence). V lost 0 bases, J lost 5 bases, and 8 bases lay in between. Here the CDR3 reads CAWSVNRDQPQHF. CDR3 nucleotides: TGTGCCTGGAGTGTAAATCGGGATCAGCCCCAGCATTTT.